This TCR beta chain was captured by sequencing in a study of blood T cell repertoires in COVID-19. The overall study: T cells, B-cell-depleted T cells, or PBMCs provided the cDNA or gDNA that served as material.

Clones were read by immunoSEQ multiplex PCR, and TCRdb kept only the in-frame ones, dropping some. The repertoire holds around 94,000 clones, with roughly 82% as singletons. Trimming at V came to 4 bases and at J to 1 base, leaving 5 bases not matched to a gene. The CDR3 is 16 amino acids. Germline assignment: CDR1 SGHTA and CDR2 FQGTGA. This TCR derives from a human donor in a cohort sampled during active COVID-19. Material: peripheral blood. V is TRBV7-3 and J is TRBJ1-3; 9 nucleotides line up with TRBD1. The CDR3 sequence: CASSSTGTGSGNTIYF. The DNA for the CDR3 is TGTGCCAGCAGCTCCACCGGGACAGGGTCTGGAAACACCATATATTTT.